The next 15 T cell receptor beta chains were all read from a single sample in a study of molecular identifiers for immune sequencing clone quantification. TCRdb reanalysed the PCR reads using MiXCR and keeps one entry per CDR3 protein. The sample includes about 500,000 distinct CDR3 sequences, approximately 25% seen only once; the top ten take over 0.6%. Sample: naive CD8+ T cells from blood, with Jurkat cell RNA spiked in. Subset indicated: FACS-sorted CD8+CD4-CCR7+CD45RA+ naive T cells. The receptors stem from a human donor in good health. Some libraries in this study had Jurkat cell RNA spiked in.

This clonotype was counted only a few times. The chain combines TRBV28 with TRBJ2-3; D assignment may be TRBD1 or TRBD2 (5 bases each). This CDR3 is built from 14 residues. The V gene's germline CDR1 is MDHEN and CDR2 SYDVKM. V lost 5 bases and J 0 bases, leaving 9 bases between the germline ends. CDR3 nucleotide sequence: TGTGCCAGCAGTCAATGGGACAGCACAGATACGCAGTATTTT. The encoded protein is CASSQWDSTDTQYF.

In this sample, this clonotype turned up many times. This chain uses TRBV20-1 with TRBJ2-1; 8 bases line up with TRBD1. V was pared by 0 bases and J by 9 bases, with 7 bases of the junction left unmatched. The CDR3 is made up of 14 amino acids. Germline V gene data show CDR1 as DFQATT and CDR2 as SNEGSKA (reference sequence). Written as DNA, the CDR3 is TGCAGTGCTAGAGATCCCCAGGGGGCGGGTGAGCAGTTCTTC. Translating gives CSARDPQGAGEQFF.

This clonotype occurred a few times. This sequence joins TRBV27 and TRBJ2-1, with 9 nucleotides matching TRBD2. This CDR3 has 14 amino acids. From germline, CDR1 is MNHEY and CDR2 SMNVEV (reference sequence). V gave up 5 bases and J gave up 6 bases; unmatched junction bases: 5. The CDR3 protein is CASSGAGGSNEQFF. The CDR3 coding sequence is TGTGCCAGCAGTGGAGCGGGAGGATCCAATGAGCAGTTCTTC.

This clonotype was found once. The rearrangement uses TRBV12-3 or TRBV12-4 and TRBJ2-5; D uncertain. The CDR3 extends over 13 amino acids. The ends were cut back, 1 base at V and 3 bases at J, with 6 bases in the middle. The CDR3 sequence is CASSLVIEETQYF. In DNA form, the CDR3 reads TGTGCCAGCAGTTTAGTAATAGAAGAGACCCAGTACTTC.

This clonotype was counted many times. The chain recombines TRBV20-1 with TRBJ2-3; 12 bases fit TRBD2. Trimming cost V 0 bases and J 5 bases; bases outside gene matches: 3. Germline CDR1 DFQATT, CDR2 SNEGSKA (reference sequence). The CDR3 runs 15 residues. CDR3 amino acids: CSARETSGSRDTQYF. DNA for the CDR3: TGCAGTGCTAGAGAGACTAGCGGGAGTCGAGATACGCAGTATTTT.

Many counts were recorded for this clonotype. V gene TRBV7-9 combines with J gene TRBJ2-7; D is uncertain. Per germline, CDR1 SEHNR and CDR2 FQNEAQ (reference sequence). The V end lost 0 bases, the J end lost 5 bases, and 5 bases lay between the germline ends. This CDR3 comprises 12 residues. The CDR3 DNA sequence: TGTGCCAGCAGCTTAGCGACCGACGAGCAGTACTTC. It is translated as CASSLATDEQYF.

This clonotype appeared a few times. The chain combines TRBV28 with TRBJ2-3; TRBD1 or TRBD2 may be the D gene (5 bases each). Germline assignment: CDR1 MDHEN and CDR2 SYDVKM. Trimming took off 5 bases at V and 1 base at J, with 16 bases between the two ends. This CDR3 comprises 16 residues. The CDR3, as DNA: TGTGCCAGCAGTGTTACTAGGGGTGCTGGCACAGATACGCAGTATTTT. Encoded protein: CASSVTRGAGTDTQYF.

About this clonotype: The junction differs from germline at one of its ends, possibly a read error. V usage is TRBV28 and J usage is TRBJ2-7; unclear D gene. CDR1 and CDR2 from the germline V gene are MDHEN and SYDVKM. This CDR3 has 16 amino acids. CDR3 region: CASSLPTGPNLLKQYF. In DNA, the CDR3 is TGCGCCAGCAGCCTTCCGACCGGGCCTAATCTCCTGAAGCAGTACTTC.

Of note for this clonotype: A junction boundary mismatches the germline segment, possibly from a read error. The chain carries TRBV3-1 and TRBJ2-7; maybe TRBD2 (6 bases). CDR1 is LGHDT and CDR2 is YNNKEL in the germline V gene (reference sequence). This CDR3 region has 14 residues. The CDR3 loop is CAGSRTTSLYEQYF. In DNA, the CDR3 is TGTGCCGGCAGCCGGACTACCAGCCTCTACGAGCAGTACTTC.

This clonotype was seen repeatedly, ten times or more. The rearrangement links TRBV29-1 to TRBJ1-5; possibly TRBD1 for D (6 bases). Germline V gives CDR1 SQVTM, CDR2 ANQGSEA. Trimming left V 4 bases short and J 0 bases short, with 7 bases between. The CDR3 extends over 13 amino acids. CDR3 region: CSVGDNSNQPQHF. The DNA for the CDR3 is TGCAGCGTTGGGGACAATAGCAATCAGCCCCAGCATTTT.

This clonotype showed up many times. The chain employs TRBV28 and TRBJ1-5; D gene uncertain. Germline V gene sequence: CDR1 MDHEN, CDR2 SYDVKM. This CDR3 is built from 16 residues. Trimming took off 3 bases at V and 0 bases at J, with 12 bases between the two ends. This chain's CDR3 is CASSLRQVYSNQPQHF. CDR3 bases: TGTGCCAGCAGTTTGCGGCAGGTTTATAGCAATCAGCCCCAGCATTTT.

The table lists this clonotype with a few counts. The chain combines TRBV2 with TRBJ1-5; D is unclear. The germline gives CDR1 SNHLY, CDR2 FYNNEI. The CDR3 extends over 13 amino acids. The germline V and J ends were trimmed by 9 bases and 2 bases, with 11 bases remaining between them. The CDR3 region is CASTDSGNQPQHF. In DNA, the CDR3 is TGTGCCAGTACGGACTCGGGCAATCAGCCCCAGCATTTT.

On this clonotype itself: The junction and the germline gene differ at one end; a read error may be behind it. The chain links TRBV12-3 or TRBV12-4 to TRBJ2-3; 11 bases map to TRBD2. The CDR3 runs to 15 residues. The CDR3 here is CASLAGGNARDAQYF. The CDR3, as DNA: TGTGCCAGCTTAGCGGGAGGGAATGCACGAGATGCGCAGTATTTT.

This clonotype was detected only a few times. The chain employs TRBV7-9 and TRBJ2-2, with 7 bases lining up with TRBD2. Germline loops: CDR1 SEHNR, CDR2 FQNEAQ (reference sequence). CDR3 length equals 15 residues. Losses at the gene ends were 5 bases for V and 5 bases for J; bases not matched to a gene: 8. CDR3 residues: CASSPGGRPTGELFF. The CDR3, as DNA: TGTGCCAGCAGCCCGGGCGGGAGACCGACCGGGGAGCTGTTTTTT.

This clonotype was recorded at least ten times. The genes are TRBV2 and TRBJ2-3; D call uncertain. The germline V gene has CDR1 SNHLY and CDR2 FYNNEI. This CDR3 contains 13 residues. V dropped 5 bases and J dropped 5 bases, with 11 bases sitting between them. CDR3 sequence reads: CASSRPIEDTQYF. DNA of the CDR3: TGTGCCAGCAGTCGTCCGATAGAAGATACGCAGTATTTT.